The source of this T cell receptor (beta chain) is a study of cytomegalovirus exposure and HLA in healthy donors. The CDR3 extends over 14 amino acids. Trimming shortened V by 5 bases and J by 5 bases, and 13 bases separated the two germline ends. The germline V gene has CDR1 LNHDA and CDR2 SQIVND (reference sequence). This clone was seen a single time. PCR primers comprised 60 Vbeta and 13 Jbeta primers. Clones were sequenced by immunoSEQ multiplex PCR, and TCRdb holds only the in-frame ones, with some missing. The sample lists some 170,000 clones, roughly 80% seen once, with less than 1% in the top ten.

This chain links TRBV19 with TRBJ1-3; possibly TRBD1 for D (6 bases). What was sequenced was PBMCs. The TCR was taken from a girl aged 2-10 years in good health and CMV-seropositive. DNA of the CDR3: TGTGCCAGTAGTGGTCGGGACACCCGAAACACCATATATTTT. This encodes CASSGRDTRNTIYF. Filled out from reference TRBV19 and TRBJ1-3, the complete variable domain reads DGGITQSPKYLFRKEGQNVTLSCEQNLNHDAMYWYRQDPGQGLRLIYYSQIVNDFQKGDIAEGYSVSREKKESFPLTVTSAQKNPTAFYLCASSGRDTRNTIYFGEGSWLTVV.